What follows is one T cell receptor (beta chain) and its context. The target antigen is unknown. This specimen belongs to a study of regulatory T cells in long-lasting Graves disease. Notes on the study in general: Persistent disease samples used TRBV28, TRBJ1-2 and TRBJ2-5 preferentially.

Time point of the sample: newly diagnosed GD, antithyroid drugs for less than 3 months. There was RNA extracted from PBMCs, and the TCR library was made from it. V trimming: 3 bases; J trimming: 4 bases; junction bases outside the gene matches: 5. CDR3 length: 15 amino acids. Per germline, CDR1 MGHRA and CDR2 YSYEKL. CDR3-region Arm-PCR and iRepertoire HTBI primers produced the TCR beta libraries. TCRdb itself ran the multiplex PCR reads through MiXCR, one entry per CDR3 protein. The sample consists of about 470,000 distinct CDR3 sequences, about 16% of them appearing once. The sample was also linked to a second study, of T cells in Graves' hyperthyroidism and ophthalmopathy.

The receptor's source is a young woman with Graves disease. This chain uses TRBV4-1 with TRBJ1-4; TRBD1 agrees at 7 bases. The sample was peripheral blood mononuclear cells (PBMCs), taken at new diagnosis, from a patient treated with antithyroid drugs. DNA of the CDR3: TGCGCCAGCAGCCAGGAGGGACAGATTAATGAAAAACTGTTTTTT. Its protein is CASSQEGQINEKLFF.